These 17 T cell receptor beta chains came from one sample sequenced in a study of cytomegalovirus exposure and HLA in healthy donors. Vbeta (60) and Jbeta (13) primers were used in the PCR. Clones were read by immunoSEQ multiplex PCR, and TCRdb kept only the in-frame ones, dropping some. The data show tens of thousands of clones, about 70% seen once. Input material: PBMCs. Receptor source: a woman in her forties or fifties in good health and CMV-seropositive.

This clone came up once. CDR3 residues: CASTKTGTTDTQYF. CDR3 sequence (DNA): TGTGCCAGTACCAAGACAGGGACCACAGATACGCAGTATTTT. The chain is built from TRBV19 and TRBJ2-3; the match to TRBD1 covers 7 bases. The J segment lost 2 bases and the V segment lost 7 bases, leaving 6 bases of the junction unmatched. Germline lookup yields CDR1 LNHDA and CDR2 SQIVND (reference sequence). This CDR3 has 14 residues.

The chain links TRBV27 to TRBJ2-1; D is ambiguous. The CDR3 spans 14 residues. The V and J ends lost 1 base and 6 bases respectively, with 10 bases between them. From germline, CDR1 is MNHEY and CDR2 SMNVEV (reference sequence). The CDR3, as DNA: TGTGCCAGCAGTTTATGGCTAGGCCCCAATGAGCAGTTCTTC. The encoded protein is CASSLWLGPNEQFF.

CDR3 loop: CASSQGWRDFDYGYTF. The CDR3 bases are TGCGCCAGCAGCCAAGGGTGGAGGGACTTCGACTATGGCTACACCTTC. The chain recombines TRBV4-3 with TRBJ1-2, with a weak D call TRBD1 (5 bases). Germline CDR1 and CDR2: LGHNA and YSLEER. The CDR3 contains 16 residues. V was clipped by 1 base and J by 3 bases, with 15 bases between them.

The chain has TRBV18 and TRBJ2-1; a weak D match, TRBD1 (6 bases). The V gene's germline CDR1 is KGHSH and CDR2 LQKENI. Trimming stripped 3 bases from V and 6 bases from J, with 27 bases between. The CDR3 covers 19 residues. In nucleotides, the CDR3 is TGTGCCAGCTCACCCATTTATCACCCCGGGACACCCACCTTCAATGAGCAGTTCTTC. Its protein product is CASSPIYHPGTPTFNEQFF.

This chain joins TRBV29-1 and TRBJ1-1; 9 nucleotides match TRBD1. This CDR3 spans 13 amino acids. Germline V gives CDR1 SQVTM, CDR2 ANQGSEA. Losses at the gene ends were 4 bases for V and 5 bases for J; bases not matched to a gene: 5. This CDR3 is CSVATGGETEAFF. The CDR3 coding sequence is TGCAGCGTTGCGACAGGGGGGGAAACTGAAGCTTTCTTT.

V usage is TRBV30 and J usage is TRBJ1-6; 9 bases fit TRBD1. V gave up 5 bases and J gave up 7 bases; unmatched junction bases: 3. There are 13 residues in the CDR3. CDR1 and CDR2 (germline): GTSNPN, SVGIG (reference sequence). The CDR3 DNA reads as TGTGCCTGGCTGGGACAGGGAAATTCACCCCTCCACTTT. Translated: CAWLGQGNSPLHF.

This clone appeared a single time. The chain combines TRBV2 with TRBJ2-3; 8 nucleotides line up with TRBD1. Germline V lookup: CDR1 SNHLY, CDR2 FYNNEI. With 7 bases clipped from V and 3 bases from J, the junction kept 6 bases outside the gene matches. CDR3 length: 14 residues. The CDR3 reads CASTRGTGTDTQYF. The CDR3 nucleotides are TGTGCCAGCACCAGGGGGACAGGAACAGATACGCAGTATTTT.

The rearrangement uses TRBV28 and TRBJ1-2; 8 bases map to TRBD1. V lost 6 bases and J lost 8; bases outside the gene matches: 8. The CDR3 sequence is 13 residues long. The germline V gene has CDR1 MDHEN and CDR2 SYDVKM. In DNA, the CDR3 is TGTGCCAGCAGGCTCGGACAGGGATTAGGCTACACCTTC. Residues: CASRLGQGLGYTF.

This clone was observed a single time. The chain employs TRBV2 and TRBJ2-2; no reliable D call. The germline CDR1 and CDR2 sequences are SNHLY and FYNNEI. V lost 5 bases and J lost 7, with 14 bases in between. This CDR3 contains 14 residues. For the CDR3, the DNA is TGTGCCAGCAGTCCCCGCCTGACACACGGGGAGCTGTTTTTT. Translated, it gives CASSPRLTHGELFF.

The chain has TRBV7-8 and TRBJ1-1; D not certain. CDR1 is SGHVS, CDR2 FQNEAQ, per germline. The CDR3 is 13 residues long. The V gene lost 2 bases and the J gene lost 3 bases, with 7 bases spanning the gap. CDR3 nucleotide sequence: TGTGCCAGCAGCTTAAGGAGGTACACTGAAGCTTTCTTT. This gives the protein CASSLRRYTEAFF.

This clone appeared a few times. This CDR3 is also generated by other DNA sequences in the sample. The chain has TRBV29-1 and TRBJ2-1; D gene ambiguous. V was shortened by 5 bases and J by 5 bases, with 7 bases between the two germline ends. CDR1 and CDR2 (germline): SQVTM, ANQGSEA. The CDR3 runs to 11 residues. The CDR3 DNA follows: TGCAGCGTTCCCGTTCACAATGAGCAGTTCTTC. This encodes CSVPVHNEQFF.

To note about this clone: Germline is not matched at one junction end, which may reflect a read error. V gene TRBV7-9 combines with J gene TRBJ1-1; D uncertain. The CDR3 runs to 13 residues. The germline gives CDR1 SEHNR, CDR2 FQNEAQ (reference sequence). The DNA of the CDR3 is TGTTCCAGCAGCTTAGGAGGGTCGTATCAAGCTTTCTTT. It codes for CSSSLGGSYQAFF.

This clone came up once. The chain joins TRBV5-1 to TRBJ2-3; D is uncertain. The V and J ends lost 7 bases and 5 bases respectively, with 20 bases between them. Per the germline V gene, CDR1 is SGHRS and CDR2 is YFSETQ. This CDR3 comprises 15 residues. CDR3 DNA sequence: TGCGCCAGCGGGCTTAGTTGGGTTAAACGAGATACGCAGTATTTT. Translating it yields CASGLSWVKRDTQYF.

The chain recombines TRBV6-5 with TRBJ1-6, with TRBD1 matching 7 bases. With V trimmed by 0 bases and J by 7 bases, 3 bases remained unmatched. The germline V gene encodes CDR1 MNHEY and CDR2 SVGAGI. The CDR3 runs to 15 residues. The CDR3 nucleotides read TGTGCCAGCAGTTACTCGGGGGACAGAAATTCACCCCTCCACTTT. It translates to CASSYSGDRNSPLHF.

The gene calls are TRBV7-2 and TRBJ2-7; D possibly corresponds to TRBD2 (5 bases). The V and J ends lost 3 bases and 4 bases respectively, with 10 bases between them. The germline V gene encodes CDR1 SGHTA and CDR2 FQGNSA. The CDR3 is 13 amino acids. The CDR3 coding sequence is TGTGCCAGCAGCTTCGAGGGAAGGTACGAGCAGTACTTC. Translated, it gives CASSFEGRYEQYF.

This clone was seen a single time. The CDR3 nucleotides read TGTGCCAGCAGCTCTACCGGGACAACTCTATACGAGCAGTACTTC. Translation gives CASSSTGTTLYEQYF. The chain joins TRBV11-2 to TRBJ2-7, with D perhaps matching TRBD1 (6 bases). Trimming took 4 bases from V and 4 from J, leaving 17 bases between them. Germline CDR1 SGHAT, CDR2 FQNNGV. The CDR3 loop spans 15 amino acids.

The V gene is TRBV4-2, the J gene TRBJ2-7; 7 bases fit TRBD1. CDR1 LGHNA and CDR2 YNFKEQ come from the germline V gene. V trimming: 1 base; J trimming: 5 bases; junction bases outside the gene matches: 11. The CDR3 consists of 16 residues. DNA of the CDR3: TGTGCCAGCAGCCAAGGCAACAGGGGCCCATCGGACGAGCAGTACTTC. Its translation is CASSQGNRGPSDEQYF.